The 30 T cell receptor beta chains reported below all come from one sample, sequenced in a study of blood T cell repertoires in COVID-19. Sequencing used immunoSEQ multiplex PCR; TCRdb keeps in-frame clones, though not all of them. The data hold a few hundred thousand clones, with roughly 75% observed a single time. The sample taken for sequencing was peripheral blood. These receptors all stem from a woman in her 70s with acute or convalescent COVID-19.

The V call is TRBV24-1, the J call TRBJ2-3; D is undetermined. The CDR3 length is 17 residues. Germline lookup yields CDR1 KGHDR and CDR2 SFDVKD. The V end was cut by 3 bases, the J end by 4 bases, with 19 bases between. Here the CDR3 reads CATSDRRHTITADTQYF. CDR3 nucleotides: TGTGCCACCAGTGATCGTAGACACACGATAACGGCAGATACGCAGTATTTT.

This clone was detected only a few times. Written as DNA, the CDR3 is TGTGCCAGCAGCTTAGCGGGAAGGACTAGCACGGAGACCCAGTACTTC. Translation: CASSLAGRTSTETQYF. The rearrangement links TRBV7-2 to TRBJ2-5, with 8 positions matching TRBD2. Unmatched junction bases numbered 8, after V lost 0 bases and J lost 5 bases. The CDR3 contains 16 residues. In germline, CDR1 is SGHTA, CDR2 FQGNSA.

In the case of this clone: Other DNA sequences of this sample code for an identical CDR3. The CDR3 sequence: CASSLRDSSTDTQYF. CDR3 DNA sequence: TGTGCCAGCAGCTTACGGGACTCCAGCACAGATACGCAGTATTTT. The rearrangement joins TRBV7-6 to TRBJ2-3, with D perhaps TRBD2 (6 bases). Deletions cut 2 bases from V and 0 bases from J, with 9 bases between. This CDR3 contains 15 residues. Germline V gives CDR1 SGHVS, CDR2 FNYEAQ.

This sequence joins TRBV5-4 and TRBJ2-5; TRBD1 matches 7 bases. The V gene end was trimmed by 3 bases and the J gene end by 2 bases; junction bases not matched to a gene: 7. The germline CDR1 and CDR2 sequences are SGHNT and YYREEE (reference sequence). CDR3 length equals 15 residues. The CDR3 sequence is CASSWLTGTQETQYF. The DNA for the CDR3 is TGTGCCAGCAGCTGGTTGACAGGGACACAAGAGACCCAGTACTTC.

V is TRBV29-1 and J is TRBJ2-3, with a tentative D call TRBD1 (6 bases). This CDR3 is built from 11 residues. Germline V lookup: CDR1 SQVTM, CDR2 ANQGSEA. Trimming stripped 5 bases from V and 4 bases from J, with 7 bases between. The CDR3 is CSVSGADTQYF. CDR3 nucleotide sequence: TGCAGCGTTTCAGGGGCAGATACGCAGTATTTT.

The chain uses TRBV19 and TRBJ2-1, with D tentatively TRBD2 (6 bases). The CDR3 extends over 14 amino acids. Trimming stripped 3 bases from V and 10 bases from J, with 16 bases between. Germline-derived CDR1 and CDR2 are LNHDA and SQIVND (reference sequence). Here the CDR3 reads CASSMARGFREQFF. Written as DNA, the CDR3 is TGTGCCAGTAGTATGGCCCGGGGGTTCCGGGAGCAGTTCTTC.

The chain combines TRBV5-6 with TRBJ2-1; TRBD2 matches 12 bases. The germline gives CDR1 SGHDT, CDR2 YYEEEE. CDR3 size: 16 residues. The trim removed 1 base at V and 4 bases at J, leaving 3 bases unmatched. The CDR3 DNA is TGTGCCAGCAGCTTGCGAGGGACTAGCGGGTACAATGAGCAGTTCTTC. Its protein is CASSLRGTSGYNEQFF.

The chain combines TRBV11-2 with TRBJ2-2; 8 positions agree with TRBD1. This CDR3 spans 16 amino acids. J lost 4 bases, V lost 4 bases, and 8 bases had no gene match. CDR1 is SGHAT, CDR2 FQNNGV, per germline. Written as DNA, the CDR3 is TGTGCCAGCAGCTCGACGGGTACAGGGGGCACCGGGGAGCTGTTTTTT. It specifies CASSSTGTGGTGELFF.

CDR3 coding DNA: TGCGCCAGCAGATCACAGGGGACGAACACCGGGGAGCTGTTTTTT. This encodes CASRSQGTNTGELFF. The J gene is TRBJ2-2, the V gene TRBV5-1, with TRBD1 matching 7 bases. The CDR3 extends over 15 amino acids. Germline V gives CDR1 SGHRS, CDR2 YFSETQ. Losses at the gene ends were 5 bases for V and 0 bases for J; bases not matched to a gene: 4. Full variable domain (remainder filled in from reference TRBV5-1 and TRBJ2-2): KAGVTQTPRYLIKTRGQQVTLSCSPISGHRSVSWYQQTPGQGLQFLFEYFSETQRNKGNFPGRFSGRQFSNSRSEMNVSTLELGDSALYLCASRSQGTNTGELFFGEGSRLTVL.

The V and J genes are TRBV2 and TRBJ2-1; tentatively, D is TRBD2 (5 bases). Germline V gene sequence: CDR1 SNHLY, CDR2 FYNNEI. V gave up 5 bases and J gave up 2 bases, with 13 bases separating them. There are 15 residues in the CDR3. CDR3 coding DNA: TGTGCCAGCAGTCGCCAGAGCGGAACCTACAATGAGCAGTTCTTC. Protein: CASSRQSGTYNEQFF.

As for this clone: Other DNA sequences of this sample code for an identical CDR3. The chain carries TRBV9 and TRBJ2-3; TRBD2 agrees at 10 bases. Trimming at V came to 0 bases and at J to 1 base, leaving 2 bases not matched to a gene. This CDR3 has 16 residues. The germline CDR1 and CDR2 sequences are SGDLS and YYNGEE. For the CDR3, the DNA is TGTGCCAGCAGCGTAGAAGGACTAGCGGGCACAGATACGCAGTATTTT. It encodes CASSVEGLAGTDTQYF.

V usage is TRBV12-3 or TRBV12-4 and J usage is TRBJ2-7, with TRBD2 matching 8 bases. The CDR3 runs to 13 residues. J gave up 5 bases and V 5 bases, and 5 bases lay outside the gene matches. CDR3 bases: TGTGCCAGCAGTCGAGCAGCGGGGGACGAGCAGTACTTC. It is translated as CASSRAAGDEQYF.

The chain couples TRBV6-2 or TRBV6-3 to TRBJ2-2, with 7 bases lining up with TRBD2. The CDR3 is made up of 14 amino acids. After removal of 2 bases from V and 5 bases from J, the junction contained 2 bases not matched to a gene. The germline V gene encodes CDR1 MNHEY and CDR2 SVGEGT. In DNA, the CDR3 is TGTGCCAGCAGTTACAGGGAGGGAACCGGGGAGCTGTTTTTT. Its protein product is CASSYREGTGELFF.

The chain has TRBV5-6 and TRBJ1-2; 7 bases map to TRBD1. Germline V gives CDR1 SGHDT, CDR2 YYEEEE. CDR3 length: 13 amino acids. J lost 2 bases, V lost 8 bases, and 6 bases had no gene match. The CDR3 sequence: CASNRGRNYGYTF. The CDR3 region has the DNA TGTGCCAGTAACAGGGGCCGAAACTATGGCTACACCTTC.

This sequence joins TRBV2 and TRBJ2-5; the D is unclear. Between the trimmed V and J ends, which lost 1 base and 7 bases, there was a span of 10 bases. Germline values: CDR1 SNHLY, CDR2 FYNNEI. CDR3 length: 13 residues. The CDR3 protein is CASSEEALGTQYF. CDR3 nucleotides: TGTGCCAGCAGTGAAGAAGCGCTTGGGACCCAGTACTTC. The full variable domain, in which reference TRBV2 and TRBJ2-5 provide the parts outside the CDR3, is EPEVTQTPSHQVTQMGQEVILRCVPISNHLYFYWYRQILGQKVEFLVSFYNNEISEKSEIFDDQFSVERPDGSNFTLKIRSTKLEDSAMYFCASSEEALGTQYFGPGTRLLVL.

The chain is built from TRBV6-5 and TRBJ2-5; 7 nucleotides match TRBD1. Per the germline V gene, CDR1 is MNHEY and CDR2 is SVGAGI. Losses at the gene ends were 6 bases for V and 1 base for J; bases not matched to a gene: 5. The CDR3 has 14 amino acids. The CDR3, as DNA: TGTGCCAGCAGCGTACAGGGGACCCAAGAGACCCAGTACTTC. Its protein is CASSVQGTQETQYF.

The chain employs TRBV5-1 and TRBJ2-5; 7 nucleotides line up with TRBD2. Trimming removed 7 bases from V and 2 bases from J; junction bases left unmatched: 8. The CDR3 length is 14 residues. CDR1 and CDR2 (germline): SGHRS, YFSETQ. The CDR3 bases are TGCGCCAGCCGGGAGCGGGGCGGGCAAGAGACCCAGTACTTC. It specifies CASRERGGQETQYF.

V usage is TRBV25-1 and J usage is TRBJ2-3; 8 bases map to TRBD2. V lost 6 bases to trimming and J lost 5 bases; unmatched junction nucleotides: 10. Germline values: CDR1 MGHDK, CDR2 SYGVNS. This CDR3 spans 15 amino acids. This CDR3 is CASSKVRGDVDTQYF. DNA of the CDR3: TGTGCCAGCAGCAAGGTGCGGGGGGACGTAGATACGCAGTATTTT.

V gene TRBV5-5 combines with J gene TRBJ2-1; perhaps TRBD2 as D (5 bases). Germline V lookup: CDR1 SGHKS, CDR2 YYEKEE (reference sequence). The CDR3 has 14 residues. V was cut by 0 bases and J by 7 bases, with 11 bases left in between. The CDR3 reads CASSLGGLSNEQFF. The CDR3, as DNA: TGTGCCAGCAGCTTGGGAGGGCTCTCAAATGAGCAGTTCTTC. The full variable domain, in which reference TRBV5-5 and TRBJ2-1 provide the parts outside the CDR3, is DAGVTQSPTHLIKTRGQQVTLRCSPISGHKSVSWYQQVLGQGPQFIFQYYEKEERGRGNFPDRFSARQFPNYSSELNVNALLLGDSALYLCASSLGGLSNEQFFGPGTRLTVL.

The V gene is TRBV29-1, the J gene TRBJ1-1, with D possibly being TRBD1 (5 bases). The V and J ends lost 4 bases and 3 bases respectively, with 12 bases between them. This CDR3 is built from 13 residues. Germline V CDR1 and CDR2: SQVTM, ANQGSEA. This CDR3 reads CSVAPQGDTEAFF. The CDR3 DNA follows: TGCAGCGTTGCCCCCCAAGGGGACACTGAAGCTTTCTTT.

The chain links TRBV25-1 to TRBJ1-4, with a tentative D call TRBD1 (6 bases). The V gene's germline CDR1 is MGHDK and CDR2 SYGVNS. V dropped 6 bases and J dropped 5 bases, with 16 bases sitting between them. The CDR3 extends over 15 amino acids. The CDR3 sequence: CASSKGRGRNEKLFF. The CDR3 DNA reads TGTGCCAGCAGCAAAGGCAGGGGCCGGAATGAAAAACTGTTTTTT.

This chain links TRBV9 with TRBJ1-3; D perhaps matches TRBD1 (6 bases). CDR3 size: 13 residues. V lost 1 base and J 11 bases, leaving 13 bases between the germline ends. Germline V gene sequence: CDR1 SGDLS, CDR2 YYNGEE. For the CDR3, the DNA is TGTGCCAGCAGCGTAAATCAGGGGTATCCCATATATTTT. It yields the protein CASSVNQGYPIYF.

CDR3 residues: CASSNRESYNEQFF. CDR3 nucleotides: TGTGCCAGCAGTAACAGGGAGTCCTACAATGAGCAGTTCTTC. The chain couples TRBV6-6 to TRBJ2-1; tentative D call: TRBD1 (6 bases). From germline, CDR1 is MNHNY and CDR2 SVGAGI (reference sequence). Trimming removed 5 bases from V and 1 base from J, with 9 bases in between. The CDR3 has 14 residues.

This sequence joins TRBV19 and TRBJ1-6, with D possibly matching TRBD1 (6 bases). Between the trimmed V and J ends, which lost 4 bases and 7 bases, there was a span of 8 bases. The CDR3 is 13 residues long. Germline V gene sequence: CDR1 LNHDA, CDR2 SQIVND (reference sequence). The CDR3 nucleotides read TGTGCCAGTAGTACAGGGGCAAATTCACCCCTCCACTTT. Amino acid sequence: CASSTGANSPLHF.

A remark on this clone: Given a much more abundant clone one base away, this may be a read error. This chain connects TRBV4-3 to TRBJ2-1; 9 nucleotides line up with TRBD2. With V trimmed by 3 bases and J by 12 bases, 15 bases remained unmatched. The CDR3 is 16 residues long. The germline V gene encodes CDR1 LGHNA and CDR2 YSLEER. CDR3 sequence reads: CASSHGGGGAAIGQFF. The CDR3 coding sequence is TGCGCCAGCAGCCACGGGGGCGGGGGGGCCGCTATCGGGCAGTTCTTC.

As DNA, the CDR3 is TGTGCCAGCAGCCCCGGGACTAGCGGCCAAGAGACCCAGTACTTC. Amino acid sequence: CASSPGTSGQETQYF. The chain joins TRBV3-1 (or the pseudogene TRBV3-2) to TRBJ2-5, with 11 bases that match TRBD2. The CDR3 totals 15 residues. V lost 4 bases to trimming and J lost 1 base; unmatched junction nucleotides: 2. Germline V gene lookup returns CDR1 LGHDT and CDR2 YNNKEL (reference sequence).

The J gene is TRBJ1-1, the V gene TRBV11-3; D gene uncertain. Germline lookup yields CDR1 SGHNT and CDR2 YENEEA. The CDR3 contains 12 residues. Trimming left V 2 bases short and J 11 bases short, with 12 bases between. CDR3 loop: CASSLNGENAFF. In nucleotides, the CDR3 is TGTGCCAGCAGCTTAAACGGGGAGAACGCTTTCTTT.

The chain uses TRBV11-3 and TRBJ2-1, with D possibly being TRBD1 (5 bases). V dropped 4 bases and J dropped 4 bases, with 8 bases sitting between them. Germline values: CDR1 SGHNT, CDR2 YENEEA. The CDR3 is 13 amino acids. As DNA, the CDR3 is TGTGCCAGCAGCTCCCGACAGTACAATGAGCAGTTCTTC. Translated, it gives CASSSRQYNEQFF.

This clone was seen just once. The gene calls are TRBV14 and TRBJ2-4, with 11 bases matching TRBD2. The germline V gene encodes CDR1 SGHDN and CDR2 FVKESK. This CDR3 region has 19 residues. V was pared by 4 bases and J by 7 bases, with 18 bases of the junction left unmatched. The CDR3 nucleotides read TGTGCCAGCAGCCTCACGCCGGGACTAGCGGAAACGGGGGGGAACATTCAGTACTTC. This translates into CASSLTPGLAETGGNIQYF.

J is TRBJ1-6 and V is TRBV23-1; perhaps TRBD1 as D (6 bases). TRBV23-1 is annotated as an ORF whose role is uncertain. Trimming took 4 bases from V and 10 from J, leaving 14 bases between them. The CDR3 has 14 residues. In DNA, the CDR3 is TGCGCCAGCAGTCGACCGACAGGTCGATCACCCCTCCACTTT. It translates to CASSRPTGRSPLHF.